The 18 T cell receptor beta chains listed next were all sequenced from one sample in a study of shared clonotypes between healthy human individuals (dated by TCRdb to 2018 to 2020). Libraries were constructed by the immunoSEQ multiplex PCR assay. Held by TCRdb, this immuneACCESS table contains in-frame sequences only and omits some clones. Under half of the omission traces to an unresolved V gene where checked; the cause of the rest is unknown. The sample table contains over 750,000 clones; only one count was recorded for 95% to 97% of them. About 0.25% of the sample is in the top ten clones. CD8 naive samples were CD45RO-negative cells positively selected for CCR7, giving a CD45RA+CCR7+ population that excluded TemRA cells. Material for sequencing was naive CD8+ T cells sorted from blood. The sample's cell subset or site label is to be understood as: CD45RA+CCR7+. The source of these receptors is a man aged 30-40 years in good health.

J is TRBJ2-1 and V is TRBV19, with a weak D call TRBD1 (5 bases). This CDR3 is 13 amino acids long. V lost 3 bases, J lost 8 bases, and 11 bases lay in between. The germline V gene encodes CDR1 LNHDA and CDR2 SQIVND (reference sequence). The CDR3 DNA reads as TGTGCCAGTAGTATTTATGGGGCCGATGAGCAGTTCTTC. Protein: CASSIYGADEQFF.

V usage is TRBV6-6 and J usage is TRBJ2-1; unclear D gene. CDR1 MNHNY and CDR2 SVGAGI come from the germline V gene (reference sequence). The CDR3 spans 16 residues. V shed 5 bases and J shed 0 bases, with 14 bases lying between them. CDR3 coding DNA: TGTGCCAGCAGTCCCCTCCGTTTGTCCTCCTACAATGAGCAGTTCTTC. This translates into CASSPLRLSSYNEQFF.

The chain combines TRBV5-1 with TRBJ2-7, with a tentative D call TRBD1 (5 bases). Germline CDR1 and CDR2: SGHRS and YFSETQ. With 0 bases removed from V and 3 bases from J, the gap between germline ends came to 7 bases. The CDR3 length is 13 residues. In nucleotides, the CDR3 is TGCGCCAGCAGCTTGGACAGGCTCTACGAGCAGTACTTC. Protein: CASSLDRLYEQYF.

The chain links TRBV28 to TRBJ2-7; D remains ambiguous. The CDR3 is 14 amino acids. Trimming shortened V by 11 bases and J by 3 bases, and 20 bases separated the two germline ends. Germline V lookup: CDR1 MDHEN, CDR2 SYDVKM. The CDR3 region has the DNA TGTGCCGCCGGACGGACCGATTCGTTCTACGAGCAGTACTTC. Amino acid sequence: CAAGRTDSFYEQYF.

V gene TRBV5-4 combines with J gene TRBJ1-2, with D unresolved. Trimming removed 0 bases at V and 4 bases at J, with 13 bases between. This CDR3 is 15 amino acids long. Germline-derived CDR1 and CDR2 are SGHNT and YYREEE (reference sequence). CDR3 sequence reads: CASSLDFQAFYGYTF. The DNA of the CDR3 is TGTGCCAGCAGCTTGGATTTCCAAGCCTTCTATGGCTACACCTTC.

The rearrangement links TRBV29-1 to TRBJ2-1; D unresolved. CDR3 length: 12 amino acids. The germline gives CDR1 SQVTM, CDR2 ANQGSEA. The CDR3 region has the DNA TGCGGCTCACCGGGCAGAAACAATGAGCAGTTCTTC. Its protein product is CGSPGRNNEQFF.

V usage is TRBV27 and J usage is TRBJ2-3; TRBD2 agrees at 10 bases. J was trimmed by 2 bases and V by 6 bases; bases with no gene match: 5. The CDR3 runs to 15 residues. The germline V gene has CDR1 MNHEY and CDR2 SMNVEV (reference sequence). CDR3 in amino acids: CASRPGLAATDTQYF. The CDR3 coding sequence is TGTGCCAGCAGACCCGGACTAGCGGCCACAGATACGCAGTATTTT.

J is TRBJ2-1 and V is TRBV10-3, with D perhaps TRBD2 (5 bases). Per germline, CDR1 ENHRY and CDR2 SYGVKD. The CDR3 contains 14 residues. V lost 8 bases and J 0 bases, leaving 11 bases between the germline ends. The CDR3 DNA sequence: TGTGCCATCGGGGATAGCGACTCCTACAATGAGCAGTTCTTC. It specifies CAIGDSDSYNEQFF.

The V call is TRBV7-8, the J call TRBJ2-1, with D maybe TRBD1 (6 bases). CDR1 is SGHVS, CDR2 FQNEAQ, per germline. Trimming left V 5 bases short and J 7 bases short, with 12 bases between. CDR3 length: 13 residues. The CDR3 sequence is CASSPKDRNEQFF. The CDR3 DNA reads TGTGCCAGCAGCCCGAAGGACAGAAATGAGCAGTTCTTC.

The chain uses TRBV6-6 and TRBJ2-2; 7 bases align to TRBD2. The CDR3 spans 16 residues. The germline gives CDR1 MNHNY, CDR2 SVGAGI (reference sequence). V shed 0 bases and J 4 bases; nucleotides not matched to a gene: 5. As DNA, the CDR3 is TGTGCCAGCAGTTACTCACGGGCGGGAGTCACCGGGGAGCTGTTTTTT. It specifies CASSYSRAGVTGELFF.

The J gene is TRBJ2-5, the V gene TRBV27, with 10 nucleotides matching TRBD1. This CDR3 comprises 15 residues. Germline CDR1 is MNHEY and CDR2 is SMNVEV (reference sequence). J gave up 4 bases and V 3 bases, and 5 bases lay outside the gene matches. The CDR3: CASSLTGGTGETQYF. The CDR3 DNA follows: TGTGCCAGCAGTTTGACAGGGGGCACTGGAGAGACCCAGTACTTC.

This chain uses TRBV9 with TRBJ2-1, with 9 nucleotides matching TRBD1. Losses at the gene ends were 4 bases for V and 14 bases for J; bases not matched to a gene: 22. This CDR3 has 17 residues. Germline V CDR1 and CDR2: SGDLS, YYNGEE. The CDR3 loop is CASSPSRGWDRAKGEFF. CDR3 DNA sequence: TGTGCCAGCAGCCCGAGCCGTGGGTGGGACAGGGCAAAGGGGGAGTTCTTC.

The V call is TRBV7-9, the J call TRBJ1-3; D unresolved. This CDR3 region has 13 residues. Trimming shortened V by 1 base and J by 2 bases, and 3 bases separated the two germline ends. CDR1 is SEHNR, CDR2 FQNEAQ, per germline (reference sequence). This CDR3 reads CASSLEPGNTIYF. CDR3 sequence (DNA): TGTGCCAGCAGCTTAGAACCTGGAAACACCATATATTTT.

J is TRBJ2-3 and V is TRBV29-1, with D possibly TRBD1 on 6 matching bases. CDR1 and CDR2 from the germline V gene are SQVTM and ANQGSEA. Trimming pared 1 base from V and 1 base from J, leaving 12 bases between. This CDR3 region has 15 residues. Here the CDR3 DNA reads TGCAGCGTTGAAGGTAACAGGGTCGGCACAGATACGCAGTATTTT. Translating it yields CSVEGNRVGTDTQYF.

This chain connects TRBV19 to TRBJ2-6; D is unresolved. The CDR3 is 14 residues long. V shed 5 bases and J shed 3 bases, with 8 bases lying between them. Looked up from germline, CDR1 is LNHDA and CDR2 is SQIVND (reference sequence). The CDR3 region has the DNA TGTGCCAGTAGTCCCCCGTATGGGGCCAACGTCCTGACTTTC. Translating gives CASSPPYGANVLTF.

This clone was found once. The V call is TRBV7-2, the J call TRBJ2-1; D is ambiguous. Between the trimmed V and J ends, which lost 4 bases and 8 bases, there was a span of 15 bases. The CDR3 runs 14 residues. Germline values: CDR1 SGHTA, CDR2 FQGNSA. This CDR3 is CASSSKGYGHEQFF. The CDR3 region has the DNA TGTGCCAGCAGCTCAAAAGGGTATGGGCATGAGCAGTTCTTC.

The chain recombines TRBV19 with TRBJ1-2; 10 bases are shared with TRBD1. This CDR3 spans 16 amino acids. V dropped 6 bases and J dropped 5; count of bases not matched to a gene: 12. Germline CDR1 is LNHDA and CDR2 is SQIVND (reference sequence). CDR3 loop: CASSLHDRGQGYGYTF. CDR3 bases: TGTGCCAGTAGCCTCCATGACAGGGGGCAGGGATATGGCTACACCTTC.

V and J are TRBV11-2 and TRBJ1-1; no reliable D call. CDR3 length equals 17 residues. Germline assignment: CDR1 SGHAT and CDR2 FQNNGV. Trimming pared 0 bases from V and 0 bases from J, leaving 14 bases between. The CDR3 DNA follows: TGTGCCAGCAGCTTAGATGTAGCAGGATACATGAACACTGAAGCTTTCTTT. Its protein product is CASSLDVAGYMNTEAFF.